These T cell receptor beta chains were read from a single sample in a study of T cell repertoires in cytomegalovirus infection. For these TCRs, the target antigens are not known. TCRdb called the reads again in MiXCR, with one record for every CDR3 protein. The sample lists around 900,000 distinct CDR3 sequences; about a third were seen once. Sequencing was performed on cultured CD8+ T cells from PBMCs, taken from culture after CMV antigen stimulation. The receptor set was obtained from a human donor in good health (CMV status not recorded). Some clones in this sample may be carry-over from other donors' samples. Both conserved end residues are part of each CDR3. Each record gives: J gene, V gene, clone size, D gene, CDR3 protein, CDR3 DNA. A D gene is named only where the DNA matches it firmly. Only some rows state a clone size, as once, few, many or a class for expanded clones.

j_call: TRBJ1-2; v_call: TRBV7-6; clone_size: .; d_call: .; cdr3_aa: CASSLRGDRGNGYTF; cdr3_nt: TGTGCCAGCAGCTTACGAGGCGATCGGGGAAATGGCTACACCTTC
j_call: TRBJ1-4; v_call: TRBV20-1; clone_size: .; d_call: .; cdr3_aa: CSAARAGARNEKLFF; cdr3_nt: TGCAGTGCCGCCAGAGCGGGGGCGAGAAATGAAAAACTGTTTTTT
j_call: TRBJ1-4; v_call: TRBV7-2; clone_size: many; d_call: TRBD1; cdr3_aa: CASSQTGFDEKLFF; cdr3_nt: TGTGCCAGCAGCCAGACAGGGTTTGATGAAAAACTGTTTTTT
j_call: TRBJ2-7; v_call: TRBV6-1; clone_size: .; d_call: .; cdr3_aa: CASSSLLNYEQYF; cdr3_nt: TGTGCCAGCAGTTCTTTACTAAACTACGAGCAGTACTTC
j_call: TRBJ2-5; v_call: TRBV27; clone_size: few; d_call: .; cdr3_aa: CASSRSRAEDPTAETQYF; cdr3_nt: TGTGCCAGCAGCCGTTCGAGGGCCGAGGACCCAACCGCCGAGACCCAGTACTTC
j_call: TRBJ2-7; v_call: TRBV20-1; clone_size: .; d_call: .; cdr3_aa: CSAKETGTYEQYF; cdr3_nt: TGCAGTGCTAAGGAGACCGGGACCTACGAGCAGTACTTC
j_call: TRBJ1-2; v_call: TRBV11-2; clone_size: many; d_call: .; cdr3_aa: CASSFSPERSANYGYTF; cdr3_nt: TGTGCCAGCAGCTTTTCCCCCGAGAGGTCAGCTAACTATGGCTACACCTTC
j_call: TRBJ1-1; v_call: TRBV7-6; clone_size: .; d_call: .; cdr3_aa: CVSSLTGTEAFF; cdr3_nt: TGTGTCAGCAGCTTAACAGGGACTGAAGCTTTCTTT
j_call: TRBJ2-2; v_call: TRBV6-5; clone_size: few; d_call: .; cdr3_aa: CASSYNRVSRGNTGELFF; cdr3_nt: TGTGCCAGCAGTTACAACAGGGTCTCGCGAGGGAACACCGGGGAGCTGTTTTTT
j_call: TRBJ2-1; v_call: TRBV7-3; clone_size: few; d_call: TRBD2; cdr3_aa: CASSSPQTLAGAYNEQFF; cdr3_nt: TGTGCCAGCAGCTCCCCCCAAACATTAGCGGGGGCCTACAATGAGCAGTTCTTC
j_call: TRBJ1-6; v_call: TRBV4-2; clone_size: few; d_call: .; cdr3_aa: CASSQLMTGDSPLHF; cdr3_nt: TGTGCCAGCAGCCAATTGATGACAGGTGATTCACCCCTCCACTTT
j_call: TRBJ1-1; v_call: TRBV9; clone_size: .; d_call: .; cdr3_aa: CASRLVGGTEAFF; cdr3_nt: TGTGCCAGCAGACTAGTAGGGGGCACTGAAGCTTTCTTT
j_call: TRBJ2-1; v_call: TRBV4-1; clone_size: .; d_call: TRBD1; cdr3_aa: CASSQDWTGGLAYNEQFF; cdr3_nt: TGCGCCAGCAGCCAAGACTGGACAGGGGGCTTGGCCTACAATGAGCAGTTCTTC
j_call: TRBJ1-4; v_call: TRBV25-1; clone_size: .; d_call: TRBD1; cdr3_aa: CASSYNYPGQLDQLFF; cdr3_nt: TGTGCCAGCAGTTACAACTACCCGGGACAGTTGGATCAACTGTTTTTT
j_call: TRBJ1-2; v_call: TRBV5-5; clone_size: .; d_call: .; cdr3_aa: CASSLDGAGAFSYYGYTF; cdr3_nt: TGTGCCAGCAGCTTGGATGGCGCAGGTGCTTTCTCCTACTATGGCTACACCTTC
j_call: TRBJ1-4; v_call: TRBV7-6; clone_size: few; d_call: .; cdr3_aa: CASIPEGHNEKLFF; cdr3_nt: TGTGCCAGCATCCCGGAGGGCCATAATGAAAAACTGTTTTTT
j_call: TRBJ2-1; v_call: TRBV24-1; clone_size: few; d_call: TRBD2; cdr3_aa: CATSDGTSGGPSPPGEQFF; cdr3_nt: TGTGCCACCAGTGACGGGACTAGCGGGGGGCCGTCCCCCCCGGGTGAGCAGTTCTTC
j_call: TRBJ2-7; v_call: TRBV7-9; clone_size: .; d_call: .; cdr3_aa: CASSLDVGGHKSSYEQYF; cdr3_nt: TGTGCCAGCAGCTTAGACGTGGGGGGACACAAAAGCTCCTACGAGCAGTACTTC
j_call: TRBJ1-1; v_call: TRBV6-2/TRBV6-3; clone_size: few; d_call: .; cdr3_aa: CASSLVPFGLNTEAFF; cdr3_nt: TGTGCCAGCAGTTTGGTCCCCTTTGGGCTTAACACTGAAGCTTTCTTT
j_call: TRBJ1-4; v_call: TRBV11-2; clone_size: once; d_call: .; cdr3_aa: CVSSLSRPEYEKLFF; cdr3_nt: TGTGTCAGCAGCTTAAGCCGCCCTGAGTATGAAAAACTGTTTTTT
j_call: TRBJ1-4; v_call: TRBV7-2; clone_size: .; d_call: .; cdr3_aa: CASSINRDHNEKLFF; cdr3_nt: TGTGCCAGCAGCATCAACCGGGACCATAATGAAAAACTGTTTTTT
j_call: TRBJ1-5; v_call: TRBV27; clone_size: few; d_call: TRBD1; cdr3_aa: CASSLPKPRQGDWNSNQPQHF; cdr3_nt: TGTGCCAGCAGTCTCCCGAAACCTCGACAGGGGGATTGGAATAGCAATCAGCCCCAGCATTTT
j_call: TRBJ1-1; v_call: TRBV4-1; clone_size: .; d_call: .; cdr3_aa: CASSQVSGFTEAFF; cdr3_nt: TGCGCCAGCAGCCAAGTTTCAGGGTTCACTGAAGCTTTCTTT
j_call: TRBJ1-4; v_call: TRBV27; clone_size: .; d_call: TRBD1; cdr3_aa: CASSRQGRREKLFF; cdr3_nt: TGTGCCAGCAGTCGACAGGGACGAAGAGAAAAACTGTTTTTT